This T cell receptor beta chain appears in the sequencing data of a study of blood T cells in healthy people across ages. Study-level background: Every two T cells gave about one barcoded beta molecule via template switching.

General study findings and limits: It was held that the diversity estimates obtained from one million T cells were underestimates.

Of note for this clonotype: Its antigen is currently unknown.

A minimum of 6 million PBMCs was isolated per sample. V lost 4 bases, J lost 8 bases, and 14 bases lay in between. This CDR3 has 13 amino acids. CDR1 LNHNV and CDR2 YYDKDF come from the germline V gene (reference sequence). Together with a sample-barcoded 5' primer, a J-beta primer mix was included in a second PCR lasting about 7 to 12 cycles. In TCRdb, the 5' RACE reads were re-called with MiXCR into one record per CDR3 protein. Altogether about 1 million distinct CDR3 sequences are present, under 45% being singletons, with the ten largest covering approximately 17%. This clonotype originated in a woman in her sixties or seventies in good health. The rearrangement uses TRBV15 and TRBJ1-2; no firm D call. The sequencing input was blood. CDR3 nucleotides: TGTGCCACCAGCACTAGAGCAGAGTGGGGCTACACCTTC. It codes for CATSTRAEWGYTF.